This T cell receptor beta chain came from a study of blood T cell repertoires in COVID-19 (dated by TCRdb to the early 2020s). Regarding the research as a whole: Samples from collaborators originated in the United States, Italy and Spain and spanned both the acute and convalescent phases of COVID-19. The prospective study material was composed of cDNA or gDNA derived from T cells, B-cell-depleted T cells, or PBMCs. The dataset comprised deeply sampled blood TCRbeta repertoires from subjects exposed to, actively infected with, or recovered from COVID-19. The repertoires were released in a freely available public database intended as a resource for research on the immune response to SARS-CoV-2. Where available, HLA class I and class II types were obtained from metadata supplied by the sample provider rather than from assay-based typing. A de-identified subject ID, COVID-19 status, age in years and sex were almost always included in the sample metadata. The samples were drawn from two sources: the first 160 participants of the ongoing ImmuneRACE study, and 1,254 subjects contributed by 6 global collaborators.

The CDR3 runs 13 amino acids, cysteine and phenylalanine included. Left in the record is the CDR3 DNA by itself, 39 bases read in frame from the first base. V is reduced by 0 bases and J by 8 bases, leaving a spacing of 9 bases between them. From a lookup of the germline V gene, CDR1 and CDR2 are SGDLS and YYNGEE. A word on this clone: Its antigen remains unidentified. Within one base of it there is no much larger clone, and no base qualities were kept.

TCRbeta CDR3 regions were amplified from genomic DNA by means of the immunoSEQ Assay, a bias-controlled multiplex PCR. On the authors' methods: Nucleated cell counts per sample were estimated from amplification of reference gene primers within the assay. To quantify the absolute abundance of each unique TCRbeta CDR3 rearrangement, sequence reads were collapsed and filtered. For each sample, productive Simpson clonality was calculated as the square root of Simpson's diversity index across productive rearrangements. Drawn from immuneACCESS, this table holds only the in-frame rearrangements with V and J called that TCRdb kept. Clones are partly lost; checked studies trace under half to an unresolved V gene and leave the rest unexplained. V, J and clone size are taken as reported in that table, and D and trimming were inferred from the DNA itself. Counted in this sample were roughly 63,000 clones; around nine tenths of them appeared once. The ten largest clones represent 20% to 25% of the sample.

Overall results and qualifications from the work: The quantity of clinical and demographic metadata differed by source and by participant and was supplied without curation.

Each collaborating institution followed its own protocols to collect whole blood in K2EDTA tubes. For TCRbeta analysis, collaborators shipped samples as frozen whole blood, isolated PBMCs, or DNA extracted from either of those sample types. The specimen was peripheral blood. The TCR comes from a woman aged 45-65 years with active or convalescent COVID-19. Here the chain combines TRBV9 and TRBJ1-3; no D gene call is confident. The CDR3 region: CASSVVGGDTIYF. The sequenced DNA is TGTGCCAGCAGCGTAGTGGGAGGCGACACCATATATTTT.